The 3 T cell receptor beta chains below come from one sample, sequenced in a study of T-cell reconstitution after alpha-beta-depleted transplantation in children (dated by TCRdb to 2016 to 2017). Broader findings and caveats from the paper: Hyperexpanded clone frequencies declined over subsequent months; after one year, T-cell counts and TCRbeta diversity were mostly attributed to newly produced T cells.

According to the study, the label for this sample's treatment or condition signals: allogeneic hematopoietic cell transplantation with graft depleted of TCRalphabeta T cells and CD19 B cells. The protocol used for the library was PCR. Sequencing instrument: Illumina HiSeq 2500. To normalize quantification of the TCRbeta repertoire, the TCR libraries were built with molecular barcoding that relied on unique molecular identifiers. Clones were called with MiXCR by TCRdb after fastp trimmed the public reads at Q25, and only in-frame beta chains were retained. Each entry merges the rows of one CDR3 protein and shows their most common DNA and genes. The sample records about 300,000 distinct CDR3 sequences, roughly 7.8% of which are singletons. Approximately 9.1% of the sample goes to the ten largest clones. The antigens of these receptors remain unknown. The specimen was peripheral blood, collected 360 days after TCRalphabeta/CD19-depleted stem cell transplant. The receptors come from a female patient under 10 years old who had a stem cell transplant for Fanconi anemia, so the T cells may come from the graft donor.

This clonotype showed up many times. The CDR3, as DNA: TGTGCCAGCAGCTTAGCGCATGGGGGCGAGCAGTACTTC. Its protein product is CASSLAHGGEQYF. J is TRBJ2-7 and V is TRBV7-2; D could derive from TRBD1 or TRBD2 (5 bases each). CDR1 SGHTA and CDR2 FQGNSA come from the germline V gene. The CDR3 extends over 13 amino acids. V lost 0 bases and J 6 bases, leaving 9 bases between the germline ends.

This clonotype was detected many times. The CDR3 region is CSASGHLRTDTQYF. As DNA, the CDR3 is TGCAGTGCTAGTGGGCACCTTCGCACAGATACGCAGTATTTT. The V call is TRBV20-1, the J call TRBJ2-3; D gene ambiguous. The CDR3 has 14 amino acids. Germline-derived CDR1 and CDR2 are DFQATT and SNEGSKA (reference sequence). Trimming removed 3 bases at V and 1 base at J, with 11 bases between.

This clonotype was seen at least ten times. The chain combines TRBV18 with TRBJ2-1; a possible D gene is TRBD2 (6 bases). The V end lost 1 base, the J end lost 4 bases, and 14 bases lay between the germline ends. The CDR3 is made up of 16 amino acids. The V gene's germline CDR1 is KGHSH and CDR2 LQKENI. The CDR3 DNA follows: TGTGCCAGCTCACCACAACACCAGCGGGTGTACAATGAGCAGTTCTTC. This translates into CASSPQHQRVYNEQFF.